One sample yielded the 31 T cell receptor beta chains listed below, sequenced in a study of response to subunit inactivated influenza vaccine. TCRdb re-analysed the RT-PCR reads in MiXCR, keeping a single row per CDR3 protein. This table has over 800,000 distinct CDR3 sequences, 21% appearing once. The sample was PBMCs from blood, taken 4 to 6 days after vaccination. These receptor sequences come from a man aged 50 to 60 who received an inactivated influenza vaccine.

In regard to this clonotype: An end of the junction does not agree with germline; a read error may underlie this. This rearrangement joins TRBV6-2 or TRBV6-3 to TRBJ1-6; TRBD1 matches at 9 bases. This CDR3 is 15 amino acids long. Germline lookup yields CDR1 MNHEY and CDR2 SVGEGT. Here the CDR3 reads CASRRRTGVNSPIHF. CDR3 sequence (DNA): TGTGCCAGCAGGCGGCGGACAGGGGTGAATTCACCCATCCACTTT.

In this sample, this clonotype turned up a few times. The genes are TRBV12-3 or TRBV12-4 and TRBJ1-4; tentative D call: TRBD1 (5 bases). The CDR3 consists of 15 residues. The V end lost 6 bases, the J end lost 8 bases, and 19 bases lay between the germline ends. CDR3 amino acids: CASSDSLAFPEKLFF. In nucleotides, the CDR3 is TGTGCCAGCAGCGACAGTCTGGCTTTCCCAGAAAAACTGTTTTTT.

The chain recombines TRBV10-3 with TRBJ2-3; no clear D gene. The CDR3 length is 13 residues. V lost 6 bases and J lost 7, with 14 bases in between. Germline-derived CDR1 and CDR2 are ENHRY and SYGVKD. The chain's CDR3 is CAIRVTSTNTQYF. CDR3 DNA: TGTGCCATCAGGGTAACTTCCACGAATACGCAGTATTTT.

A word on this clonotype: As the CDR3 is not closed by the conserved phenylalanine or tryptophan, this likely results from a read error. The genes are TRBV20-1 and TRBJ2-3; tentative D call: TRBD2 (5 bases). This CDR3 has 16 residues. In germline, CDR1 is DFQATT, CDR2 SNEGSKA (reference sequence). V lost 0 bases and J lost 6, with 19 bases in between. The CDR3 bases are TGCAGTGCTAGAGATCCGGCGGGCGACTTAGTGGATACGCAGTATTTA. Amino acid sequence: CSARDPAGDLVDTQYL.

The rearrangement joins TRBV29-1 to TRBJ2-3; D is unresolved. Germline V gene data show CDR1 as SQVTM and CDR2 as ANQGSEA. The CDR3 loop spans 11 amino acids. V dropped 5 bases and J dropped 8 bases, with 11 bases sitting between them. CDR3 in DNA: TGCAGCGTTCCAGAGCATGGTACGCAGTATTTT. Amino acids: CSVPEHGTQYF.

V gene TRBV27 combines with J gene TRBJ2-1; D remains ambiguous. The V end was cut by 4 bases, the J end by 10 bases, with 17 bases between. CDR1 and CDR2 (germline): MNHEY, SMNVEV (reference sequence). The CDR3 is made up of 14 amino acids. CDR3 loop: CASSSFPWSLEQFF. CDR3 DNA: TGTGCCAGCAGTTCATTCCCATGGTCTCTGGAGCAGTTCTTC.

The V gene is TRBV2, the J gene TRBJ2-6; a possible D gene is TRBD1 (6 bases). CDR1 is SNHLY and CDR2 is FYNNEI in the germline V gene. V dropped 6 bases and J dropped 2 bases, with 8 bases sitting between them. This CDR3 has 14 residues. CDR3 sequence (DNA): TGTGCCAGCAGGGCAGGGGCTGGGGCCAACGTCCTGACTTTC. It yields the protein CASRAGAGANVLTF.

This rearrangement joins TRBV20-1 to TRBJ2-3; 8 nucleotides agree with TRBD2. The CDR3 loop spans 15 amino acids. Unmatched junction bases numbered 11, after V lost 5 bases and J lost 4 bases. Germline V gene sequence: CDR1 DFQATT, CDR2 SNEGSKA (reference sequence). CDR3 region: CSAYRVSGAPDTQYF. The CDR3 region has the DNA TGCAGTGCTTACCGCGTTAGCGGGGCGCCAGATACGCAGTATTTT.

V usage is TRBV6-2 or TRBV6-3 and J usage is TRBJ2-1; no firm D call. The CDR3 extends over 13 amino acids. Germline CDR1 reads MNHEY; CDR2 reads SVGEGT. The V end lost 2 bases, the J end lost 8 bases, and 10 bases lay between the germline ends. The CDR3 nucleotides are TGTGCCAGCAGTTACCCAGGTCGGGATGAGCAGTTCTTC. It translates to CASSYPGRDEQFF.

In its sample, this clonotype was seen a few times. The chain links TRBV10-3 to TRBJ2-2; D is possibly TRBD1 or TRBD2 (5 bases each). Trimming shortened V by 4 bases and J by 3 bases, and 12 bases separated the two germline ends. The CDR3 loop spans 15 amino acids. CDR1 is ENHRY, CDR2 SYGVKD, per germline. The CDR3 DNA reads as TGTGCCATCAGTGGAGGGCAGGGCTACACCGGGGAGCTGTTTTTT. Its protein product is CAISGGQGYTGELFF.

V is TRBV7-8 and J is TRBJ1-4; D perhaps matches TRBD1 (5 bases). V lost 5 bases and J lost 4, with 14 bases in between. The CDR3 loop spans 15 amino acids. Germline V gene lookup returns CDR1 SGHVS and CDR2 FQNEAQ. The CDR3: CASSLLGRINEKLFF. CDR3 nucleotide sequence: TGTGCCAGCAGCCTCCTGGGACGGATTAATGAAAAACTGTTTTTT.

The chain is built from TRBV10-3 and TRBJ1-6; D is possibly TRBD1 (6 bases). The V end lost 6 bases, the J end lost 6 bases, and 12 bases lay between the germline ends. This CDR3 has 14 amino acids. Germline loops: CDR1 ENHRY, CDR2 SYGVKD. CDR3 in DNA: TGTGCCATCAGCGGGGGAGGGGGTAATTCACCCCTCCACTTT. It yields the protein CAISGGGGNSPLHF.

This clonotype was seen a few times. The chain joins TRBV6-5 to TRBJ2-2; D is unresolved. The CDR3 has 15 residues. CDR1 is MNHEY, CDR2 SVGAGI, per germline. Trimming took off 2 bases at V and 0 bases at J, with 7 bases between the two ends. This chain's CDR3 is CASSYATSNTGELFF. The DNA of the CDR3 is TGTGCCAGCAGTTACGCGACATCGAACACCGGGGAGCTGTTTTTT.

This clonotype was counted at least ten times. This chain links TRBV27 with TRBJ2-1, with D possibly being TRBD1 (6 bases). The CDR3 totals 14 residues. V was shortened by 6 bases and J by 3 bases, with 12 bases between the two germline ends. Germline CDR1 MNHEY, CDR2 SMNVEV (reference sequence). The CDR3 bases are TGTGCCAGCAGGCAGGGGTCGGGCTACAATGAGCAGTTCTTC. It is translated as CASRQGSGYNEQFF.

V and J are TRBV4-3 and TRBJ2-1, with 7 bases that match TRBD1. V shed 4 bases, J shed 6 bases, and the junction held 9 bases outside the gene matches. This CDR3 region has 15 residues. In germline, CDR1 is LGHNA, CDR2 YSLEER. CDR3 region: CASSLPGQAFNEQFF. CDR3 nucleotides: TGCGCCAGCAGCCTCCCTGGACAGGCATTCAATGAGCAGTTCTTC.

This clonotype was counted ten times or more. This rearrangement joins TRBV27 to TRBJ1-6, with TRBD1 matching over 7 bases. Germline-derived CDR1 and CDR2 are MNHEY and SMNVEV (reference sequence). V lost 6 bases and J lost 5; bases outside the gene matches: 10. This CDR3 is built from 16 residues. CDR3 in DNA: TGTGCCAGCAGGATACAGGGGTTTTCGCATAATTCACCCCTCCACTTT. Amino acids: CASRIQGFSHNSPLHF.

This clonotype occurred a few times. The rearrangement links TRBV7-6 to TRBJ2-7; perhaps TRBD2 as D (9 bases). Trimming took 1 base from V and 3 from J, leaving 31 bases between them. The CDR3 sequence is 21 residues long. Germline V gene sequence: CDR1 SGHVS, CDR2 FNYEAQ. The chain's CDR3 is CASSLEQGEGWASGTIYEQYF. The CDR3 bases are TGTGCCAGCAGCTTAGAACAGGGGGAGGGATGGGCTAGCGGGACCATCTACGAGCAGTACTTC.

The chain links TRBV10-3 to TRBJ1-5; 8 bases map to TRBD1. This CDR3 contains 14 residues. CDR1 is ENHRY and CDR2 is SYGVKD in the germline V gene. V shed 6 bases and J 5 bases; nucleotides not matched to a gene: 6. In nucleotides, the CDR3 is TGTGCCATCAGCAACAGGGGGGACGATCAGCCCCAGCATTTT. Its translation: CAISNRGDDQPQHF.

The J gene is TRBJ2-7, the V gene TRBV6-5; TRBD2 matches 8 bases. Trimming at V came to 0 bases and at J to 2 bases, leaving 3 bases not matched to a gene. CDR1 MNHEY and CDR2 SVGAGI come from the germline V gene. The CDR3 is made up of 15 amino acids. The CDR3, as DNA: TGTGCCAGCAGTTACTCTCCGGGAGGGCCCTACGAGCAGTACTTC. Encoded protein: CASSYSPGGPYEQYF.

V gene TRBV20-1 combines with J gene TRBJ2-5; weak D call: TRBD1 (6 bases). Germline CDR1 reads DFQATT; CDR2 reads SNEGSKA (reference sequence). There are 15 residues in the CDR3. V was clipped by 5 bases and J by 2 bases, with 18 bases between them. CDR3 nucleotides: TGCAGTGCTGAAAACGCCGGGACAATGCAAGAGACCCAGTACTTC. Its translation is CSAENAGTMQETQYF.

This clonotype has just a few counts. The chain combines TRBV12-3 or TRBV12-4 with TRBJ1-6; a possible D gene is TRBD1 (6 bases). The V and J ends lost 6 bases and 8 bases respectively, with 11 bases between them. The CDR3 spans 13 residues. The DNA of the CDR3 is TGTGCCAGCAGACAGGGATTCGATTCACCCCTCCACTTT. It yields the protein CASRQGFDSPLHF.

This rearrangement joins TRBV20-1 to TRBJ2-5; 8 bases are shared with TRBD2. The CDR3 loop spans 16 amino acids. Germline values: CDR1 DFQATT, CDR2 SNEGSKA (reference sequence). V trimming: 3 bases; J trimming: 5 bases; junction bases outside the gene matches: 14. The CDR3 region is CSASQPGLGSQETQYF. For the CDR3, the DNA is TGCAGTGCTAGTCAACCGGGACTAGGGAGTCAGGAGACCCAGTACTTC.

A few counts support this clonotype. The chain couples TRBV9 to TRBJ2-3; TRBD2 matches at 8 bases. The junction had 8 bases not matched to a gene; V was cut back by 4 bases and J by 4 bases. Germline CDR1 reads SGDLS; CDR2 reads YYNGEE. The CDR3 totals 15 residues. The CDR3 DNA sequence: TGTGCCAGCAGCCCCTTTACGGGGGGGGCAGATACGCAGTATTTT. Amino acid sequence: CASSPFTGGADTQYF.

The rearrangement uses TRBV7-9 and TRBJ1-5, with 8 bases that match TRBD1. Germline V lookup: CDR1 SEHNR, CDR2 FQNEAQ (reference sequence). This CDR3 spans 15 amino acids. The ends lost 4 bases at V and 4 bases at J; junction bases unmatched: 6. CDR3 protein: CASSSSDRVNQPQHF. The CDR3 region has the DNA TGTGCCAGCAGCTCATCGGACAGGGTAAATCAGCCCCAGCATTTT.

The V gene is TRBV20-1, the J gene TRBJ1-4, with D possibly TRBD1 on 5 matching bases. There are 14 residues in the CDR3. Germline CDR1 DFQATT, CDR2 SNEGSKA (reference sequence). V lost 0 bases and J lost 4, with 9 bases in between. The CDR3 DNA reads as TGCAGTGCTAGAGATAAGGGGAGTAATGAAAAACTGTTTTTT. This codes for CSARDKGSNEKLFF.

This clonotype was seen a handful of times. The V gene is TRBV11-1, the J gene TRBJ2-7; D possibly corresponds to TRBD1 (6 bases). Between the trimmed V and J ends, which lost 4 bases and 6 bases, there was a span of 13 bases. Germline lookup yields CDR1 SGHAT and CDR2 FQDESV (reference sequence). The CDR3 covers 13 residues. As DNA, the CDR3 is TGTGCCAGCAGCTCCGGACAGTGGGCCGAGCAGTACTTC. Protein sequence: CASSSGQWAEQYF.

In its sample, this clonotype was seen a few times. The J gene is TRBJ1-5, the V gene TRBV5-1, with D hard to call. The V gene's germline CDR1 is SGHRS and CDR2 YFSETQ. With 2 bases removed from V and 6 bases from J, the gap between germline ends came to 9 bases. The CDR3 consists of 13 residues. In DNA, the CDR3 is TGCGCCAGCAGCTTTCTTGTCGGTCAGCCCCAGCATTTT. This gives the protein CASSFLVGQPQHF.

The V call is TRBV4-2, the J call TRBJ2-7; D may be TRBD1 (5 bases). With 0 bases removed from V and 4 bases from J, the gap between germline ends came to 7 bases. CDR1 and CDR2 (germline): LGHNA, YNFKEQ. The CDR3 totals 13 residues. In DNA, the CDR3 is TGTGCCAGCAGCCAAGAGAGACAGTACGAGCAGTACTTC. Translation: CASSQERQYEQYF.

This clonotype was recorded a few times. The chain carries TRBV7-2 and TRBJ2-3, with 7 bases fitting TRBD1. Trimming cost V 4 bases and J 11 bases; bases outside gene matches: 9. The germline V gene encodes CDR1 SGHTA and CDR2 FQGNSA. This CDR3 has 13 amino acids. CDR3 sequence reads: CASSSTGIYRQYF. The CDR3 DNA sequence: TGTGCCAGCAGCTCGACAGGGATTTATAGGCAGTATTTT.

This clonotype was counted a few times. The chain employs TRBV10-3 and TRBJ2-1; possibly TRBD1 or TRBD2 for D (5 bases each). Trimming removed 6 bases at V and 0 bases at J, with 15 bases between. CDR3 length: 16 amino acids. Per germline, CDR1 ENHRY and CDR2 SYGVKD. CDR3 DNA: TGTGCCATCAGAGCCGGGACCGAAAGCTCCTACAATGAGCAGTTCTTC. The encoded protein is CAIRAGTESSYNEQFF.

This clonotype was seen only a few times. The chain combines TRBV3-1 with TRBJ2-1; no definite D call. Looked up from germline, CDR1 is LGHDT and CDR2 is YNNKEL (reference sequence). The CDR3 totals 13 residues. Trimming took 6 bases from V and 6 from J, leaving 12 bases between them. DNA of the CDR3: TGTGCCAGCAGTCCGCTGCGGAGCAATGAGCAGTTCTTC. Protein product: CASSPLRSNEQFF.